The 20 T cell receptor beta chains given below trace back to one sample, sequenced in a study of shared clonotypes between healthy human individuals. The protocol was immunoSEQ multiplex PCR, while the TCRdb copy is restricted to in-frame clones and leaves out a portion. The data contain about 2,200,000 clones, approximately 94% of them singletons. CD45RO-negative, CCR7-positively selected cells formed the naive CD8 fraction, excluding terminally differentiated effector memory CD45RA+ cells. Sample: naive CD8+ T cells from PBMCs. These receptors were obtained from a man between 18 and 29 years old in good health. Some clones in this sample may be carry-over from other donors' samples.

J is TRBJ2-6 and V is TRBV29-1; D is uncertain. Trimming pared 4 bases from V and 0 bases from J, leaving 13 bases between. CDR1 and CDR2 (germline): SQVTM, ANQGSEA. The CDR3 has 16 amino acids. The CDR3 DNA is TGCAGCGTTGGACACCCCGACGTCTCTGGGGCCAACGTCCTGACTTTC. Its protein product is CSVGHPDVSGANVLTF.

This clone has a handful of counts. The rearrangement links TRBV27 to TRBJ2-1, with no clear D. V was cut by 5 bases and J by 4 bases, with 9 bases left in between. The CDR3 is 13 residues long. Per the germline V gene, CDR1 is MNHEY and CDR2 is SMNVEV (reference sequence). The DNA for the CDR3 is TGTGCCAGCAGTCTCCTTAATTACAATGAGCAGTTCTTC. Its protein is CASSLLNYNEQFF.

The chain joins TRBV9 to TRBJ1-2; possible D gene TRBD1, 6 bases. Germline V gene lookup returns CDR1 SGDLS and CDR2 YYNGEE. The length of the CDR3 is 14 residues. V lost 3 bases, J lost 2 bases, and 11 bases lay in between. CDR3 in DNA: TGTGCCAGCAGCGAGGGGACATACAACTATGGCTACACCTTC. Its protein is CASSEGTYNYGYTF.

This clone was recorded only once. The rearrangement uses TRBV2 and TRBJ2-5, with unresolved D. TRBJ2-7 matches the DNA end more closely, so the J call is doubtful. Germline assignment: CDR1 SNHLY and CDR2 FYNNEI. The CDR3 runs to 15 residues. The CDR3 DNA reads as TGTGCCAGCAGTCACCCAGAGGCCCCTCAAAGCGAGCAGTACTTC. The encoded protein is CASSHPEAPQSEQYF.

This clone turned up a few times. This sequence joins TRBV11-2 and TRBJ1-1, with 9 bases fitting TRBD1. This CDR3 has 14 residues. The junction had 3 bases not matched to a gene; V was cut back by 3 bases and J by 4 bases. Germline CDR1 SGHAT, CDR2 FQNNGV. The CDR3 DNA follows: TGTGCCAGCAGCTTTACAGGGGGCGCCACTGAAGCTTTCTTT. Its translation is CASSFTGGATEAFF. Looking up the rest from reference TRBV11-2 and TRBJ1-1 gives the full variable domain: EAGVAQSPRYKIIEKRQSVAFWCNPISGHATLYWYQQILGQGPKLLIQFQNNGVVDDSQLPKDRFSAERLKGVDSTLKIQPAKLEDSAVYLCASSFTGGATEAFFGQGTRLTVV.

This chain links TRBV14 with TRBJ1-4, with a possible D match to TRBD1 (5 bases). The CDR3 has 16 amino acids. Trimming took off 4 bases at V and 8 bases at J, with 20 bases between the two ends. CDR1 and CDR2 (germline): SGHDN, FVKESK. CDR3 DNA sequence: TGTGCCAGCAGCCTCTTGTGGAATACAGGCGGAGAAAAACTGTTTTTT. Translating it yields CASSLLWNTGGEKLFF.

This chain joins TRBV4-1 and TRBJ1-1; D is undetermined. Trimming took off 6 bases at V and 4 bases at J, with 18 bases between the two ends. This CDR3 contains 15 residues. Germline V CDR1 and CDR2: MGHRA, YSYEKL. CDR3 in amino acids: CASSLSLVGSTEAFF. The CDR3 coding sequence is TGCGCCAGCAGTCTTTCGCTAGTGGGGTCCACTGAAGCTTTCTTT.

V is TRBV10-2 and J is TRBJ2-2; perhaps TRBD1 as D (6 bases). V lost 6 bases and J 1 base, leaving 12 bases between the germline ends. This CDR3 spans 15 amino acids. The germline gives CDR1 WSHSY, CDR2 SAAADI. For the CDR3, the DNA is TGCGCCAGCAGGGGCCTGGACAGGAACACCGGGGAGCTGTTTTTT. Translation gives CASRGLDRNTGELFF.

V usage is TRBV28 and J usage is TRBJ2-7; the D gene is possibly TRBD2 (6 bases). The germline V gene encodes CDR1 MDHEN and CDR2 SYDVKM. The CDR3 sequence is 15 residues long. V was pared by 5 bases and J by 4 bases, with 18 bases between. In DNA form, the CDR3 reads TGTGCCAGCAGTCTAGGCGGCGGGCTAGCGTACGAGCAGTACTTC. Protein product: CASSLGGGLAYEQYF.

This sequence joins TRBV7-9 and TRBJ1-2; 9 nucleotides line up with TRBD1. V was pared by 5 bases and J by 8 bases, with 12 bases of the junction left unmatched. This CDR3 contains 15 residues. Germline CDR1 is SEHNR and CDR2 is FQNEAQ (reference sequence). The CDR3 reads CASSPPLGQGSGYTF. The CDR3 DNA follows: TGTGCCAGCAGCCCCCCCCTGGGACAGGGATCCGGCTACACCTTC. Full variable domain (missing parts from reference TRBV7-9 and TRBJ1-2): DTGVSQNPRHKITKRGQNVTFRCDPISEHNRLYWYRQTLGQGPEFLTYFQNEAQLEKSRLLSDRFSAERPKGSFSTLEIQRTEQGDSAMYLCASSPPLGQGSGYTFGSGTRLTVV.

Regarding this clone: The identical CDR3 is also encoded by other nucleotide sequences in the sample. The gene calls are TRBV27 and TRBJ2-7, with 7 bases matching TRBD1. V was pared by 4 bases and J by 3 bases, with 3 bases of the junction left unmatched. Per the germline V gene, CDR1 is MNHEY and CDR2 is SMNVEV (reference sequence). CDR3 length: 13 amino acids. Here the CDR3 DNA reads TGTGCCAGCAGTTCAGACAGGGACTACGAGCAGTACTTC. Amino acid sequence: CASSSDRDYEQYF.

V and J are TRBV19 and TRBJ2-1; 8 bases are a match to TRBD2. CDR3 length: 15 amino acids. The V segment lost 3 bases and the J segment 2 bases; nucleotides outside the gene matches: 3. CDR1 is LNHDA, CDR2 SQIVND, per germline (reference sequence). As DNA, the CDR3 is TGTGCCAGTAGTATTCGACTAGCGCCCTACAATGAGCAGTTCTTC. This translates into CASSIRLAPYNEQFF.

V usage is TRBV7-3 and J usage is TRBJ1-1, with a tentative D call TRBD1 (5 bases). Germline CDR1 and CDR2: SGHTA and FQGTGA. The V end lost 1 base, the J end lost 3 bases, and 15 bases lay between the germline ends. This CDR3 has 16 residues. Here the CDR3 DNA reads TGTGCCAGCAGCTTAAGTGTATTGGGGCAGGACACTGAAGCTTTCTTT. It yields the protein CASSLSVLGQDTEAFF. The full variable domain, completed using reference TRBV7-3 and TRBJ1-1, is GAGVSQTPSNKVTEKGKYVELRCDPISGHTALYWYRQSLGQGPEFLIYFQGTGAADDSGLPNDRFFAVRPEGSVSTLKIQRTERGDSAVYLCASSLSVLGQDTEAFFGQGTRLTVV.

The chain is built from TRBV27 and TRBJ2-7, with 9 bases aligning to TRBD1. The CDR3 is made up of 16 amino acids. The V gene end was trimmed by 7 bases and the J gene end by 3 bases; junction bases not matched to a gene: 13. Germline values: CDR1 MNHEY, CDR2 SMNVEV (reference sequence). The CDR3: CASTQRGDRVFYEQYF. CDR3 in DNA: TGTGCCAGCACTCAAAGGGGGGACAGGGTCTTCTACGAGCAGTACTTC.

The chain combines TRBV4-3 with TRBJ2-7, with 9 bases matching TRBD2. The junction had 7 bases not matched to a gene; V was cut back by 0 bases and J by 4 bases. The CDR3 spans 16 residues. Germline V gene data show CDR1 as LGHNA and CDR2 as YSLEER. The CDR3 DNA reads TGCGCCAGCAGCCAAGAGGGCGGGAGGGCCGGATACGAGCAGTACTTC. Protein sequence: CASSQEGGRAGYEQYF.

This sequence joins TRBV11-2 and TRBJ2-1, with TRBD1 matching 11 bases. Trimming at V came to 5 bases and at J to 6 bases, leaving 6 bases not matched to a gene. The CDR3 length is 15 residues. Germline loops: CDR1 SGHAT, CDR2 FQNNGV. The chain's CDR3 is CASSPLDRGLNEQFF. The DNA for the CDR3 is TGTGCCAGCAGCCCTTTGGACAGGGGGCTCAATGAGCAGTTCTTC.

J is TRBJ2-2 and V is TRBV9; 11 bases fit TRBD1. CDR3 length: 16 amino acids. J was trimmed by 4 bases and V by 4 bases; bases with no gene match: 6. The germline V gene has CDR1 SGDLS and CDR2 YYNGEE. CDR3 in DNA: TGTGCCAGCAGCCCTAGGGGGACAGGGGGCACCGGGGAGCTGTTTTTT. This translates into CASSPRGTGGTGELFF.

The V call is TRBV6-5, the J call TRBJ1-5, with D possibly TRBD1 on 6 matching bases. The germline V gene has CDR1 MNHEY and CDR2 SVGAGI. V shed 4 bases and J shed 3 bases, with 16 bases lying between them. The CDR3 is 16 amino acids. CDR3 in DNA: TGTGCCAGCAGTTTATGGACCGGACAGCCCAATCAGCCCCAGCATTTT. This gives the protein CASSLWTGQPNQPQHF.

CDR3: CASSLGGQYYEQYF. The CDR3 DNA follows: TGTGCCAGCAGCTTAGGCGGACAGTACTACGAGCAGTACTTC. The chain couples TRBV7-2 to TRBJ2-7, with D possibly TRBD1 on 6 matching bases. The CDR3 totals 14 residues. Looked up from germline, CDR1 is SGHTA and CDR2 is FQGNSA. V was clipped by 1 base and J by 3 bases, with 10 bases between them. Filled out from reference TRBV7-2 and TRBJ2-7, the complete variable domain reads GAGVSQSPSNKVTEKGKDVELRCDPISGHTALYWYRQSLGQGLEFLIYFQGNSAPDKSGLPSDRFSAERTGGSVSTLTIQRTQQEDSAVYLCASSLGGQYYEQYFGPGTRLTVT.

This chain joins TRBV15 and TRBJ1-5; 10 bases align to TRBD1. This CDR3 contains 17 residues. V shed 0 bases and J 0 bases; nucleotides not matched to a gene: 2. From germline, CDR1 is LNHNV and CDR2 YYDKDF (reference sequence). The CDR3: CATSRDWTGGSNQPQHF. The CDR3 nucleotides read TGTGCCACCAGCAGAGATTGGACAGGGGGTAGCAATCAGCCCCAGCATTTT.